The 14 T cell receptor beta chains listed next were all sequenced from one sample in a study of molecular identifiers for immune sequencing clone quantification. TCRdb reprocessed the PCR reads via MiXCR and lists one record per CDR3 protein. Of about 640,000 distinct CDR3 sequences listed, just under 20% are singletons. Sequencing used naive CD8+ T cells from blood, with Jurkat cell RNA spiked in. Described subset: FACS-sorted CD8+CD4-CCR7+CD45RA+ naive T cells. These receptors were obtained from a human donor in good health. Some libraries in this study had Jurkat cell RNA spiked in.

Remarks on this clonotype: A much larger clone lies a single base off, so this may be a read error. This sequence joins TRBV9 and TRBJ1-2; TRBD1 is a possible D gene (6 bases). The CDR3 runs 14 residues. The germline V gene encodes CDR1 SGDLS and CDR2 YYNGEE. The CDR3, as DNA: TGTGCCAGCGGCGTATGGGGGGCCCACTATGGCTACACCTTC. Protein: CASGVWGAHYGYTF.

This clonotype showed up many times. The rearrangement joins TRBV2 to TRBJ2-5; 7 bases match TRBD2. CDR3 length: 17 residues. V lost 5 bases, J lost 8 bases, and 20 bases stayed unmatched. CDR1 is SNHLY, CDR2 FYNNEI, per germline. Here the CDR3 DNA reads TGTGCCAGCAGTATCCCCGGAACACCAGCTCAGCGGGGAACCCAGTACTTC. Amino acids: CASSIPGTPAQRGTQYF.

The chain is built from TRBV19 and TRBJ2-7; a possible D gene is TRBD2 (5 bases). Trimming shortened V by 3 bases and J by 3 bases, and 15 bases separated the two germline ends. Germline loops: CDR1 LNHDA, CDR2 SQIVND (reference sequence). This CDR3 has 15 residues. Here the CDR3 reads CASSINSGIVYEQYF. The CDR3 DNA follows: TGTGCCAGTAGTATTAATTCGGGGATAGTCTACGAGCAGTACTTC. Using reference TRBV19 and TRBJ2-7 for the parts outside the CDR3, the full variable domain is DGGITQSPKYLFRKEGQNVTLSCEQNLNHDAMYWYRQDPGQGLRLIYYSQIVNDFQKGDIAEGYSVSREKKESFPLTVTSAQKNPTAFYLCASSINSGIVYEQYFGPGTRLTVT.

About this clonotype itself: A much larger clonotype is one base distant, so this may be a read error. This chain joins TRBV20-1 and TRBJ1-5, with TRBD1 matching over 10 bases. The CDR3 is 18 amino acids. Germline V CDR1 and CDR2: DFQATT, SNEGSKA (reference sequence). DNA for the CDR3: TGCAGTGCTAGAGGTCGGACAGGGGGTCAATATAGCAATCGGCCCCAGCATTTT. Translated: CSARGRTGGQYSNRPQHF.

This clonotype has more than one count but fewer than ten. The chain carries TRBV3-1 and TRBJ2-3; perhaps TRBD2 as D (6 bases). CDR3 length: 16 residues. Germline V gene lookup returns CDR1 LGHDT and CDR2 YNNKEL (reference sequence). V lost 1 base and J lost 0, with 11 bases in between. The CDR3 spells CASSQGEAPSTDTQYF. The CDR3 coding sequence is TGTGCCAGCAGCCAAGGGGAGGCCCCTAGCACAGATACGCAGTATTTT.

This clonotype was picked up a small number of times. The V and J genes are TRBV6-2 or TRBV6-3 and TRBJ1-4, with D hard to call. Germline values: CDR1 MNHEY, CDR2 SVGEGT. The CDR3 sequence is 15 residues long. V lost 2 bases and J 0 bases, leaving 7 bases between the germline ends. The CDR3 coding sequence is TGTGCCAGCAGTTACGAGGCACCAACTAATGAAAAACTGTTTTTT. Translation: CASSYEAPTNEKLFF.

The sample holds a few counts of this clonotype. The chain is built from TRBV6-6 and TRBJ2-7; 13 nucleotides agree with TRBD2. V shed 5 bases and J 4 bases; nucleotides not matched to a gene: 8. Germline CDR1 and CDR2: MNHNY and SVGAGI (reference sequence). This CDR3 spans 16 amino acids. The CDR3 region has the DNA TGTGCCAGCAGTCAACCGGGACTAGCGGGGTTTTACGAGCAGTACTTC. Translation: CASSQPGLAGFYEQYF.

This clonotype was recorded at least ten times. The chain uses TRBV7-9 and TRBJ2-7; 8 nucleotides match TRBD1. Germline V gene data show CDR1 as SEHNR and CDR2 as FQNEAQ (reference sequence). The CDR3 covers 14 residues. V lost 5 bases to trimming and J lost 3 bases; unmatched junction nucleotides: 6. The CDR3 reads CASSRGQGDYEQYF. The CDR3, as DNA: TGTGCCAGCAGCAGAGGACAGGGAGACTACGAGCAGTACTTC. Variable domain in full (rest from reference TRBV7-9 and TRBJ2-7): DTGVSQNPRHKITKRGQNVTFRCDPISEHNRLYWYRQTLGQGPEFLTYFQNEAQLEKSRLLSDRFSAERPKGSFSTLEIQRTEQGDSAMYLCASSRGQGDYEQYFGPGTRLTVT.

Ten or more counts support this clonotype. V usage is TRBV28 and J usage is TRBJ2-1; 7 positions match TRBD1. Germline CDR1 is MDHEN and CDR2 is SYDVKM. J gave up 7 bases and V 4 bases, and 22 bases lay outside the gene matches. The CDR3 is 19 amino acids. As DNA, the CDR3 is TGTGCCAGCAGTTCCTCCACGATGTCCGGGACAGCGATAAGTAATGAGCAGTTCTTC. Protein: CASSSSTMSGTAISNEQFF.

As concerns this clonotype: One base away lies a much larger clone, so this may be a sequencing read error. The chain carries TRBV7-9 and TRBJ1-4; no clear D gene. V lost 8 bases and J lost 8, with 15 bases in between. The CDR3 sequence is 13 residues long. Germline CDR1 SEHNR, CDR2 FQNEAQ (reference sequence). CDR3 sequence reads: CASGSLQREKLFF. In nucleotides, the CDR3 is TGTGCCAGCGGCTCCCTCCAGCGCGAAAAACTGTTTTTT.

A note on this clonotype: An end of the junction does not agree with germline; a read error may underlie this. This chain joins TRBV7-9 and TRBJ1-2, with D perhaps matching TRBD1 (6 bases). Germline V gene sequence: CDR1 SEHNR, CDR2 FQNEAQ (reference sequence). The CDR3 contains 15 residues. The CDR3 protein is CASGFTGSPSYGYTF. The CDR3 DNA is TGTGCCAGCGGCTTTACAGGGAGCCCATCTTATGGCTACACCTTC.

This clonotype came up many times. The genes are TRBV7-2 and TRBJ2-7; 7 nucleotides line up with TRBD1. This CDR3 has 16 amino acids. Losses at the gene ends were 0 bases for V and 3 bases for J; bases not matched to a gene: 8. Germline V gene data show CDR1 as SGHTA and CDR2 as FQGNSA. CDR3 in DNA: TGTGCCAGCAGCTTAGCTCTTCCGGGACAGTTCTACGAGCAGTACTTC. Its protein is CASSLALPGQFYEQYF.

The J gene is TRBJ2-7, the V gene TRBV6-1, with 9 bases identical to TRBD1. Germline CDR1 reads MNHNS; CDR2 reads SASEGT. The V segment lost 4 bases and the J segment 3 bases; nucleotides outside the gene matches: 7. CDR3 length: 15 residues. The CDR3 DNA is TGTGCCAGCAGTGGACCGGGACAGGGAGTCTACGAGCAGTACTTC. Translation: CASSGPGQGVYEQYF.

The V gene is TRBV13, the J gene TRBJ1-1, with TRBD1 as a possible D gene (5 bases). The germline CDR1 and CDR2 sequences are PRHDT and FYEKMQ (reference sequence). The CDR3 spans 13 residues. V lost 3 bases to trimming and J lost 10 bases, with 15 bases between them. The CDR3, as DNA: TGTGCCAGCAGCTTTAACAGGTTTGAGGGAGCTTTCTTT. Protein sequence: CASSFNRFEGAFF.